This T cell receptor beta chain is from a study of identifying expanded T cells in peripheral blood. Clones were sequenced by immunoSEQ multiplex PCR, and TCRdb holds only the in-frame ones, with some missing. The sample has 95,000 to 150,000 clones, more than 75% seen once; the top ten hold around 3.3%. No infections or other immune events were documented during collection. This CDR3 has 13 residues. The V gene's germline CDR1 is SGHTA and CDR2 FQGTGA. V was pared by 3 bases and J by 5 bases, with 7 bases between. The sequenced sample consisted of blood. The rearrangement uses TRBV7-3 and TRBJ2-2; D is ambiguous. This clonotype originated in a person aged 18 to 70 in good health. The CDR3 is CASSFKGTGELFF. The CDR3 DNA is TGTGCCAGCAGCTTTAAGGGAACCGGGGAGCTGTTTTTT.